This TCR beta chain was obtained from a study of human T cells and chemical hapten exposure. Study-wide findings and caveats: Donor immune responses may differ from healthy people's, since all donors had alopecia.

Concerning this clonotype itself: Its specificity is not known.

Unique molecular identifiers were linked by the library to individual cDNA molecules. TCRdb recomputed calls from the RACE reads with MiXCR, one row per CDR3 protein. The sample consists of 150,000 or so distinct CDR3 sequences, roughly 15% of them appearing once. The sample's time point: patch test 1, 2 weeks after DPC sensitization. Treatment indicated: therapeutic diphenylcyclopropenone sensitization with weekly scalp DPC. The ends were cut back, 2 bases at V and 10 bases at J, with 24 bases in the middle. The germline CDR1 and CDR2 sequences are MDHEN and SYDVKM. The CDR3 contains 18 residues. This sample comprised whole blood, obtained in connection with sensitization to the hapten diphenylcyclopropenone (DPC). The chain recombines TRBV28 with TRBJ1-6, with D possibly being TRBD1 (5 bases). This receptor was taken from a woman in her twenties or thirties with alopecia areata. Some clones in this sample may be carry-over from other donors' samples. The CDR3 reads CASSLPRGARIPNSPLHF. CDR3 nucleotide sequence: TGTGCCAGCAGTTTACCTCGAGGGGCGCGAATTCCCAACTCACCCCTCCACTTT.